This T cell receptor beta chain was sequenced in a study of shared clonotypes between healthy human individuals. In the sorted-subset replicate PCRs, approximately 200 ng DNA, 29,000 or so T cell genomes, was used. Here immunoSEQ multiplex PCR was the method, and the copy in TCRdb shows in-frame clones only, minus some. Of roughly 2 million clones listed, nearly 97% are singletons. As for this clone: Its specificity is unknown.

The CDR3 covers 13 residues. Germline V gives CDR1 SGHTA, CDR2 FQGNSA. Trimming removed 2 bases from V and 4 bases from J, with 8 bases in between. Study-wide results and caveats: Roughly 5% of naive CD4 clonotypes were shared across several donors.

Sequencing was performed on naive CD4+ T cells sorted from blood. Subset here: CD45RA+ positively selected. This sequence was found in a young man in good health. The V gene is TRBV7-2, the J gene TRBJ2-5; D possibly corresponds to TRBD1 (6 bases). CDR3 bases: TGTGCCAGCAGCTTATTACAGGGAGAGACCCAGTACTTC. Residues: CASSLLQGETQYF.